A single sample is the source of the 10 T cell receptor beta chains below, sequenced in a study of T cell changes during pregnancy in multiple sclerosis. TCRdb's copy holds only in-frame clones and misses some; the assay was immunoSEQ multiplex PCR. The sample includes tens of thousands of clones, 85% to 95% of them seen just once. Here the sequenced sample was CD4+ T cells from peripheral blood mononuclear cells, taken in the third trimester of pregnancy. These receptors all stem from a female donor with multiple sclerosis, enrolled in a pregnancy study.

This chain uses TRBV27 with TRBJ1-1, with a possible D match to TRBD1 (6 bases). This CDR3 is 11 amino acids long. Per germline, CDR1 MNHEY and CDR2 SMNVEV (reference sequence). V lost 9 bases and J 5 bases, leaving 10 bases between the germline ends. DNA of the CDR3: TGTGCCAGTACAGGGCGTACTGAAGCTTTCTTT. Its translation is CASTGRTEAFF.

The V call is TRBV7-2, the J call TRBJ1-5, with a possible D match to TRBD1 (5 bases). Germline CDR1 is SGHTA and CDR2 is FQGNSA. The CDR3 runs to 18 residues. Deletions cut 2 bases from V and 0 bases from J, with 17 bases between. CDR3 nucleotides: TGTGCCAGCAGCTTAAGGGAGGTCGGGACCCTTAGCAATCAGCCCCAGCATTTT. Its translation: CASSLREVGTLSNQPQHF. The full variable domain, with the rest looked up from reference TRBV7-2 and TRBJ1-5, is GAGVSQSPSNKVTEKGKDVELRCDPISGHTALYWYRQSLGQGLEFLIYFQGNSAPDKSGLPSDRFSAERTGGSVSTLTIQRTQQEDSAVYLCASSLREVGTLSNQPQHFGDGTRLSIL.

The chain links TRBV5-4 to TRBJ2-3, with D hard to call. Germline V lookup: CDR1 SGHNT, CDR2 YYREEE (reference sequence). This CDR3 has 13 amino acids. V lost 4 bases, J lost 7 bases, and 13 bases lay in between. Written as DNA, the CDR3 is TGTGCCAGCAGCCCCGCGGAGATTAATACGCAGTATTTT. It encodes CASSPAEINTQYF.

The sample holds one count of this clone. The chain carries TRBV6-6 and TRBJ1-5, with a weak D call TRBD1 (6 bases). Germline CDR1 MNHNY, CDR2 SVGAGI (reference sequence). CDR3 length equals 15 residues. V shed 5 bases and J shed 14 bases, with 25 bases lying between them. CDR3 region: CASSKVRMPGATEHF. CDR3 nucleotide sequence: TGTGCCAGCAGTAAGGTCCGAATGCCAGGGGCTACTGAGCATTTT.

V and J are TRBV27 and TRBJ1-2; 7 nucleotides line up with TRBD1. Germline V lookup: CDR1 MNHEY, CDR2 SMNVEV (reference sequence). The trim removed 6 bases at V and 4 bases at J, leaving 11 bases unmatched. There are 15 residues in the CDR3. CDR3 in amino acids: CASRTTGEVGYGYTF. The CDR3 region has the DNA TGTGCCAGCAGAACTACAGGGGAAGTCGGCTATGGCTACACCTTC.

This sequence joins TRBV19 and TRBJ1-4, with D tentatively TRBD1 (6 bases). V was pared by 8 bases and J by 8 bases, with 15 bases between. The CDR3 is made up of 13 amino acids. CDR1 and CDR2 from the germline V gene are LNHDA and SQIVND (reference sequence). The CDR3 sequence: CASSDSPDEKLFF. The CDR3 coding sequence is TGTGCCAGTTCGGACAGCCCGGACGAAAAACTGTTTTTT.

The chain is built from TRBV7-9 and TRBJ2-3; the D is unclear. Trimming stripped 5 bases from V and 2 bases from J, with 5 bases between. This CDR3 is built from 12 residues. Germline CDR1 SEHNR, CDR2 FQNEAQ (reference sequence). The CDR3 reads CASSPSTDTQYF. CDR3 in DNA: TGTGCCAGCAGCCCTTCCACAGATACGCAGTATTTT.

J is TRBJ2-3 and V is TRBV14; D perhaps matches TRBD1 (6 bases). The V and J ends lost 0 bases and 0 bases respectively, with 10 bases between them. This CDR3 contains 16 residues. Looked up from germline, CDR1 is SGHDN and CDR2 is FVKESK. CDR3 protein: CASSQDGGLSTDTQYF. The DNA for the CDR3 is TGTGCCAGCAGCCAAGATGGGGGCCTGAGCACAGATACGCAGTATTTT.

This clone appeared once. The chain has TRBV20-1 and TRBJ2-7; perhaps TRBD1 as D (6 bases). The CDR3 has 10 amino acids. CDR1 is DFQATT and CDR2 is SNEGSKA in the germline V gene (reference sequence). V lost 5 bases, J lost 4 bases, and 6 bases lay in between. CDR3 loop: CSAGTYEQYF. The CDR3 DNA sequence: TGCAGTGCTGGGACATACGAGCAGTACTTC.

V gene TRBV7-9 combines with J gene TRBJ1-1; D gene uncertain. Germline V CDR1 and CDR2: SEHNR, FQNEAQ (reference sequence). Trimming pared 3 bases from V and 4 bases from J, leaving 9 bases between. This CDR3 is 13 amino acids long. The DNA for the CDR3 is TGTGCCAGCAGCTTGCGGGGTAGCACTGAAGCTTTCTTT. Its protein product is CASSLRGSTEAFF.